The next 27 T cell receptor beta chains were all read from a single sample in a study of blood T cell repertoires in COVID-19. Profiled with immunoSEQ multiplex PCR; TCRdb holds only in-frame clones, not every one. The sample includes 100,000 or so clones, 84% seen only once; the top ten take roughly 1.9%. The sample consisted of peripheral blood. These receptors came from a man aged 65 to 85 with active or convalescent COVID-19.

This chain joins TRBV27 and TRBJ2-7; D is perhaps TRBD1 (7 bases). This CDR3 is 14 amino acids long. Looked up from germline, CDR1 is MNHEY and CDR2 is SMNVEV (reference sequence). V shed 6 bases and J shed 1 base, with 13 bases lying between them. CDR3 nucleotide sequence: TGTGCCAGCAGAGCCGCGGGACAGTCCTACGAGCAGTACTTC. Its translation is CASRAAGQSYEQYF.

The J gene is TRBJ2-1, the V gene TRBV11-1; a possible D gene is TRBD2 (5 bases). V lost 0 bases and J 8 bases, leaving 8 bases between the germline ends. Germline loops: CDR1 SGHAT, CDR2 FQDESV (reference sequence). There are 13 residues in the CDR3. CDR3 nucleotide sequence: TGTGCCAGCAGCTTAGCGGTCGGGGATGAGCAGTTCTTC. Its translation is CASSLAVGDEQFF.

The CDR3, as DNA: TGCGCCAGCAGCTCAACTAGCGGGGCGTACAATGAGCAGTTCTTC. This encodes CASSSTSGAYNEQFF. The rearrangement links TRBV5-1 to TRBJ2-1, with 10 bases fitting TRBD2. V lost 3 bases, J lost 4 bases, and 4 bases stayed unmatched. Germline CDR1 is SGHRS and CDR2 is YFSETQ. This CDR3 comprises 15 residues.

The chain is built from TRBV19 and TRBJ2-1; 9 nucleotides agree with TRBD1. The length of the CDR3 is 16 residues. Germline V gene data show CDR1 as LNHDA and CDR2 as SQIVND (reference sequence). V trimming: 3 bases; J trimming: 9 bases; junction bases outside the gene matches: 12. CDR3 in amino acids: CASSMVGTGTFTEQFF. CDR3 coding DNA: TGTGCCAGTAGTATGGTGGGGACAGGGACCTTTACTGAGCAGTTCTTC.

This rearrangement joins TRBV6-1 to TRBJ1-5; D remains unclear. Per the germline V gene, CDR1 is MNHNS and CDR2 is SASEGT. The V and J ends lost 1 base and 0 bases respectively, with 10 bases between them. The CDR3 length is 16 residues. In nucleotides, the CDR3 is TGTGCCAGCAGTGAAGGGGCGGGGTATAGCAATCAGCCCCAGCATTTT. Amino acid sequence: CASSEGAGYSNQPQHF.

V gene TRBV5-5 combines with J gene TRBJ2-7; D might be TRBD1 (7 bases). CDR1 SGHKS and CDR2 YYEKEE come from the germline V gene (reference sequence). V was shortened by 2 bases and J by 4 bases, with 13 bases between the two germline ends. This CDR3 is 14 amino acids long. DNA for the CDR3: TGTGCCAGCAGCTTACAGGGGACTCTATACGAGCAGTACTTC. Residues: CASSLQGTLYEQYF.

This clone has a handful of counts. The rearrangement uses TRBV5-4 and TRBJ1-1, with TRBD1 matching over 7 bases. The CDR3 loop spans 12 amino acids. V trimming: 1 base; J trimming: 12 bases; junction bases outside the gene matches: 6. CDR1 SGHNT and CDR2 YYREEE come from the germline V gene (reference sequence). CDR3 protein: CASSLQQGRPFF. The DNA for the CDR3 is TGTGCCAGCAGCTTGCAACAGGGGAGGCCTTTCTTT.

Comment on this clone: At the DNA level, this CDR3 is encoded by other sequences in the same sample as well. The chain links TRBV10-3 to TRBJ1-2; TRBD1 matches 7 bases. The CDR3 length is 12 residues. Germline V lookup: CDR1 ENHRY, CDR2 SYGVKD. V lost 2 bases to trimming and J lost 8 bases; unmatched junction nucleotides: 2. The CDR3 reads CAISETGDGYTF. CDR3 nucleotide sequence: TGTGCCATCAGTGAGACAGGGGACGGCTACACCTTC.

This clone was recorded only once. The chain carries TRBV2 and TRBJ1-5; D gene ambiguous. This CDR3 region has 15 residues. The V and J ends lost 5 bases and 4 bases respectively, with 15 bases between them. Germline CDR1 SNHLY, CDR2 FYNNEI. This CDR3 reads CASSSAGVGNQPQHF. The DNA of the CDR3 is TGTGCCAGCAGTTCCGCGGGCGTTGGGAATCAGCCCCAGCATTTT.

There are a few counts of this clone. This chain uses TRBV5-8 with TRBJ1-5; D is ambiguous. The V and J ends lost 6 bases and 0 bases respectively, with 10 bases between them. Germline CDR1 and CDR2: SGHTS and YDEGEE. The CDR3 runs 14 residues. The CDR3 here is CASTYANSNQPQHF. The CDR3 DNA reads TGTGCCAGCACCTACGCAAATAGCAATCAGCCCCAGCATTTT.

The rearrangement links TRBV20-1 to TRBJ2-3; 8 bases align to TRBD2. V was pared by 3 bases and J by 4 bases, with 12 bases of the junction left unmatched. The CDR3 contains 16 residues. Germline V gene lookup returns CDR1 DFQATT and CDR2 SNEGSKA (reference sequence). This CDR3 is CSASHRGLDPADTQYF. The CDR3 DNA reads TGCAGTGCTAGTCATCGGGGACTAGACCCGGCAGATACGCAGTATTTT.

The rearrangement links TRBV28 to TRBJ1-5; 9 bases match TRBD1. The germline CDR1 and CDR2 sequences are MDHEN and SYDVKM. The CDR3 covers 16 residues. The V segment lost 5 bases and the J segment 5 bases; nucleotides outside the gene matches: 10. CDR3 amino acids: CASSPYGQGPDQPQHF. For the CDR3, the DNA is TGTGCCAGCAGTCCGTATGGACAGGGGCCGGATCAGCCCCAGCATTTT.

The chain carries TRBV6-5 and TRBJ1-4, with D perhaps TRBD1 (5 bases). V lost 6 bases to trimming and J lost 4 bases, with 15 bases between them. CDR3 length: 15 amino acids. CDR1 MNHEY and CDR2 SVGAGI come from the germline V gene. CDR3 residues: CASRNGPGVNEKLFF. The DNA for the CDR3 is TGTGCCAGCAGAAACGGGCCGGGGGTTAATGAAAAACTGTTTTTT.

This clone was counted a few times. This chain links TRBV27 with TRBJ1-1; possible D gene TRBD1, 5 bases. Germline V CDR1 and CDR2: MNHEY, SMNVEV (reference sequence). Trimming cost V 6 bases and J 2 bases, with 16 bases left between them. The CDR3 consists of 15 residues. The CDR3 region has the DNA TGTGCCAGCAGCCTCGGGGGGGTATACAACACTGAAGCTTTCTTT. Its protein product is CASSLGGVYNTEAFF.

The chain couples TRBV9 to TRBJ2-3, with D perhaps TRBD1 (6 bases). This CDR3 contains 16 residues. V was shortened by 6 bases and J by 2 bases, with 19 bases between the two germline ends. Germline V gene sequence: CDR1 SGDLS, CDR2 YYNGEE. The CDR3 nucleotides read TGTGCCAGCACCCTAGGGCAGGGGCGACACACAGATACGCAGTATTTT. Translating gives CASTLGQGRHTDTQYF. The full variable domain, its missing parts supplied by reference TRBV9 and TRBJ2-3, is DSGVTQTPKHLITATGQRVTLRCSPRSGDLSVYWYQQSLDQGLQFLIQYYNGEERAKGNILERFSAQQFPDLHSELNLSSLELGDSALYFCASTLGQGRHTDTQYFGPGTRLTVL.

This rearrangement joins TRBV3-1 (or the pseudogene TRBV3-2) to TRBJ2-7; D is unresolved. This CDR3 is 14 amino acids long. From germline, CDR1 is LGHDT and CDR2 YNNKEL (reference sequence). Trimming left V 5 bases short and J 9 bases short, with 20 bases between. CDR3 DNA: TGTGCCAGCAGCTCAATGGTCGGAGCTACGGGGCAGTACTTC. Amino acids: CASSSMVGATGQYF.

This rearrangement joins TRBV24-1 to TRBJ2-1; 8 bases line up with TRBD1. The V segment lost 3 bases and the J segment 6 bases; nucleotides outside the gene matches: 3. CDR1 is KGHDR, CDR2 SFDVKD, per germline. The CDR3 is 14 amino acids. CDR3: CATSDPGQVNEQFF. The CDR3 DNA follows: TGTGCCACCAGTGATCCGGGACAGGTCAATGAGCAGTTCTTC.

Written as DNA, the CDR3 is TGTGCCAGCAGCCTGGACAGTTCCGACACTGAAGCTTTCTTT. It specifies CASSLDSSDTEAFF. The chain uses TRBV5-8 and TRBJ1-1; D is possibly TRBD1 (6 bases). The CDR3 loop spans 14 amino acids. Germline V CDR1 and CDR2: SGHTS, YDEGEE. With 4 bases removed from V and 3 bases from J, the gap between germline ends came to 13 bases.

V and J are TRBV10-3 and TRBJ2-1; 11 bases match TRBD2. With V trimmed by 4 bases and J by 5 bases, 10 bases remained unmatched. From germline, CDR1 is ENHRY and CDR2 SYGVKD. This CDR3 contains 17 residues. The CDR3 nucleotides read TGTGCCATCAGTGCCAGACTTAGCGGGGGGGCGGACAATGAGCAGTTCTTC. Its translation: CAISARLSGGADNEQFF.

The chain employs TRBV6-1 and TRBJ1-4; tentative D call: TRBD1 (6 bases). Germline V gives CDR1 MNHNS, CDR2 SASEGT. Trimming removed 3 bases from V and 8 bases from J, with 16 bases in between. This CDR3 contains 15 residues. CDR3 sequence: CASSDLWGLGEKLFF. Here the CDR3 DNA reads TGTGCCAGCAGTGATTTGTGGGGGCTCGGGGAAAAACTGTTTTTT.

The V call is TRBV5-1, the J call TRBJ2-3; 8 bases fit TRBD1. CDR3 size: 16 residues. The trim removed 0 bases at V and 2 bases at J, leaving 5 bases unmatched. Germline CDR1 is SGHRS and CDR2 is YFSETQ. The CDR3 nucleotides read TGCGCCAGCAGCTTGGGGAACAGGGGGACCACAGATACGCAGTATTTT. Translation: CASSLGNRGTTDTQYF.

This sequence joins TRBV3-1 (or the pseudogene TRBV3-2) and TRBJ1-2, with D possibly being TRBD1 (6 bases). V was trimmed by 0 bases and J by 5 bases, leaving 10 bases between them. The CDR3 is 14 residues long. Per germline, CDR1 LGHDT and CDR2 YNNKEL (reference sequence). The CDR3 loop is CASSQENGQYGYTF. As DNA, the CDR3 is TGTGCCAGCAGCCAAGAAAACGGACAGTATGGCTACACCTTC.

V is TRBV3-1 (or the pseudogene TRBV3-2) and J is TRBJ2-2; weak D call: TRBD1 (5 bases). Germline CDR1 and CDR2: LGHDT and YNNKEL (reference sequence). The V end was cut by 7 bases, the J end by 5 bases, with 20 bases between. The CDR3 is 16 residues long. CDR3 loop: CASTLWGPQRTGELFF. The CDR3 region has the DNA TGTGCCAGCACCCTATGGGGCCCCCAAAGGACCGGGGAGCTGTTTTTT.

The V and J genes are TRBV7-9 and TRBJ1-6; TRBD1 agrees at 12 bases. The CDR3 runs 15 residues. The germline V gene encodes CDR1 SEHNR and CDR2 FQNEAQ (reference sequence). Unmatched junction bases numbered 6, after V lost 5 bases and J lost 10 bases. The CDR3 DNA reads TGTGCCAGCAGCACTGGGACAGGGGGCAACTCACCCCTCCACTTT. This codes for CASSTGTGGNSPLHF.

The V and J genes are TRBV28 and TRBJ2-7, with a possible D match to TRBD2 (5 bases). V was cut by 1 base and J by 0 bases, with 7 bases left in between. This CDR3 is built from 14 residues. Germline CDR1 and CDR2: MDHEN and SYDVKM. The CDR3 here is CASSLLDFSYEQYF. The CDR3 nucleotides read TGTGCCAGCAGTTTATTGGACTTCTCCTACGAGCAGTACTTC.

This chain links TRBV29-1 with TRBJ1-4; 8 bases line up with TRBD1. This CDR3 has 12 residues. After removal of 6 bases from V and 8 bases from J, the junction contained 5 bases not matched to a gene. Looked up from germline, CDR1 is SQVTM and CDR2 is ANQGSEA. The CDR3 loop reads CSVSGGAEKLFF. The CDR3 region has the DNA TGCAGCGTCTCAGGGGGCGCAGAAAAACTGTTTTTT.

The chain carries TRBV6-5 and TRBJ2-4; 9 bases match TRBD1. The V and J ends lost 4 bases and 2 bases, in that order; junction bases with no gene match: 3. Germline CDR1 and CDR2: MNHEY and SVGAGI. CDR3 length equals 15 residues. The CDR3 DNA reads TGTGCCAGCAGTTTACAGGGGGCAACCAAAAACATTCAGTACTTC. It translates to CASSLQGATKNIQYF.